Detailed here is one T cell receptor (beta chain). This entry comes from a study of blood T cell repertoires in COVID-19. CDR1 is LGHDT, CDR2 YNNKEL, per germline (reference sequence). CDR3 length: 11 amino acids. The V end was cut by 1 base, the J end by 13 bases, with 11 bases between. Assay used: immunoSEQ multiplex PCR; TCRdb lists only in-frame clones, some missing. The sample shows some 200,000 clones, nearly 90% of them seen only once. Sequencing was carried out using peripheral blood. The TCR originated in a woman between 18 and 30 years old who had recovered from COVID-19. The chain combines TRBV3-1 (or the pseudogene TRBV3-2) with TRBJ2-7; D possibly corresponds to TRBD2 (5 bases). Here the CDR3 DNA reads TGTGCCAGCAGCCAAGTTGGGGAGTTATACTTC. This translates into CASSQVGELYF.